The 17 T cell receptor beta chains listed next were all sequenced from one sample in a study of T cell repertoires in cytomegalovirus infection. No cognate antigen is known for these TCRs. TCRdb reprocessed the reads via MiXCR and lists one record per CDR3 protein. Seen here are a few hundred thousand distinct CDR3 sequences, about 39% observed once, and the top ten hold 48%. The sample consisted of cultured PBMCs, taken from culture after CMV antigen stimulation. Source of these receptors: a human donor in good health (CMV status not recorded). Some clones in this sample may be carry-over from other donors' samples.

The rearrangement uses TRBV7-2 and TRBJ1-1, with 8 bases aligning to TRBD1. Germline CDR1 SGHTA, CDR2 FQGNSA. CDR3 length: 16 residues. Germline trimming cut 4 bases from V and 1 base from J; bases unmatched to any gene: 8. The CDR3 nucleotides are TGTGCCAGCAGCTCCCCCCAGGGGGCGGGGAACACTGAAGCTTTCTTT. Translation gives CASSSPQGAGNTEAFF.

This sequence joins TRBV7-9 and TRBJ2-1; TRBD1 matches 8 bases. J lost 4 bases, V lost 1 base, and 9 bases had no gene match. The germline gives CDR1 SEHNR, CDR2 FQNEAQ (reference sequence). This CDR3 spans 17 amino acids. The CDR3 here is CASSLDRGQGAYNEQFF. The CDR3 DNA is TGTGCCAGCAGCTTAGACAGAGGGCAGGGGGCGTACAATGAGCAGTTCTTC.

The table lists this clonotype with a few counts. The chain employs TRBV7-9 and TRBJ2-7, with D perhaps TRBD1 or TRBD2 (5 bases each). The CDR3 consists of 14 residues. CDR1 and CDR2 from the germline V gene are SEHNR and FQNEAQ (reference sequence). The ends were cut back, 1 base at V and 9 bases at J, with 16 bases in the middle. The CDR3 here is CASSLDGTVKRQYF. The CDR3 nucleotides read TGTGCCAGCAGCTTAGATGGGACCGTAAAGCGGCAGTACTTC.

This clonotype was observed many times. The chain is built from TRBV7-2 and TRBJ2-1, with 10 bases that match TRBD2. This CDR3 has 20 residues. Per the germline V gene, CDR1 is SGHTA and CDR2 is FQGNSA. J was trimmed by 0 bases and V by 5 bases; bases with no gene match: 16. For the CDR3, the DNA is TGTGCCAGCAGCCCACTCTACCCTCCTAGCGGGAGAATCTCCTACAATGAGCAGTTCTTC. Protein: CASSPLYPPSGRISYNEQFF.

This sequence joins TRBV18 and TRBJ1-1; no firm D call. In germline, CDR1 is KGHSH, CDR2 LQKENI. The V gene lost 4 bases and the J gene lost 1 base, with 7 bases spanning the gap. This CDR3 contains 13 residues. The CDR3 here is CASSQSKNTEAFF. As DNA, the CDR3 is TGTGCCAGCTCACAATCCAAGAACACTGAAGCTTTCTTT.

The chain links TRBV19 to TRBJ1-5, with D possibly TRBD1 on 6 matching bases. V was shortened by 3 bases and J by 3 bases, with 18 bases between the two germline ends. Germline V lookup: CDR1 LNHDA, CDR2 SQIVND (reference sequence). There are 17 residues in the CDR3. The CDR3 sequence: CASSMYRARGNNQPQHF. CDR3 nucleotide sequence: TGTGCCAGTAGTATGTATCGGGCCAGGGGAAACAATCAGCCCCAGCATTTT.

The V and J genes are TRBV5-1 and TRBJ2-7, with 7 bases that match TRBD1. V was clipped by 2 bases and J by 1 base; unmatched bases: 3. Germline V gene sequence: CDR1 SGHRS, CDR2 YFSETQ. The CDR3 totals 14 residues. The CDR3 bases are TGCGCCAGCAGCTTCCCGGGACAGTCCTACGAGCAGTACTTC. The encoded protein is CASSFPGQSYEQYF.

The genes are TRBV19 and TRBJ2-3; D gene ambiguous. With 2 bases removed from V and 2 bases from J, the gap between germline ends came to 8 bases. Germline-derived CDR1 and CDR2 are LNHDA and SQIVND (reference sequence). The CDR3 consists of 14 residues. Here the CDR3 reads CASSIRANTDTQYF. DNA of the CDR3: TGTGCCAGTAGTATAAGGGCCAACACAGATACGCAGTATTTT.

The V call is TRBV29-1, the J call TRBJ2-7, with 7 bases identical to TRBD2. CDR1 SQVTM and CDR2 ANQGSEA come from the germline V gene. Trimming removed 4 bases from V and 3 bases from J; junction bases left unmatched: 0. There are 11 residues in the CDR3. The CDR3 nucleotides are TGCAGCGTTGGGGAGGGCTACGAGCAGTACTTC. This encodes CSVGEGYEQYF.

The genes are TRBV7-4 and TRBJ1-3; a possible D gene is TRBD1 (6 bases). Trimming removed 8 bases at V and 0 bases at J, with 14 bases between. CDR1 is SGHVT, CDR2 SQSDAQ, per germline. CDR3 length equals 15 residues. The CDR3 DNA reads as TGTGCCAGCGGAGGGGGGGGTGACTCTGGAAACACCATATATTTT. Encoded protein: CASGGGGDSGNTIYF. Looking up the rest from reference TRBV7-4 and TRBJ1-3 gives the full variable domain: GAGVSQSPRYKVAKRGRDVALRCDSISGHVTLYWYRQTLGQGSEVLTYSQSDAQRDKSGRPSGRFSAERPERSVSTLKIQRTEQGDSAVYLCASGGGGDSGNTIYFGEGSWLTVV.

This clonotype was seen a few times. The chain couples TRBV4-1 to TRBJ2-2; TRBD2 is a possible D gene (6 bases). CDR3 length: 18 residues. Germline CDR1 and CDR2: MGHRA and YSYEKL. V lost 3 bases and J lost 2, with 19 bases in between. The CDR3 nucleotides read TGCGCCAGCAGCCACCTTCCCGGGGGTTTGAGTAACACCGGGGAGCTGTTTTTT. Translating gives CASSHLPGGLSNTGELFF.

The J gene is TRBJ1-1, the V gene TRBV12-3 or TRBV12-4, with D possibly TRBD1 on 6 matching bases. Trimming removed 5 bases from V and 1 base from J, with 20 bases in between. The CDR3 consists of 17 residues. The CDR3 DNA sequence: TGTGCCAGCAGTCCCCCCCGGCCGGACAGCCGGAACACTGAAGCTTTCTTT. This codes for CASSPPRPDSRNTEAFF.

The chain employs TRBV7-9 and TRBJ2-1, with D tentatively TRBD1 (6 bases). The CDR3 extends over 16 amino acids. With 4 bases removed from V and 0 bases from J, the gap between germline ends came to 13 bases. Germline loops: CDR1 SEHNR, CDR2 FQNEAQ (reference sequence). The CDR3 DNA is TGTGCCAGCAGCTCCTCCCAGGGGAACTCCTACAATGAGCAGTTCTTC. The encoded protein is CASSSSQGNSYNEQFF.

This sequence joins TRBV7-9 and TRBJ1-2, with TRBD1 as a possible D gene (5 bases). The germline CDR1 and CDR2 sequences are SEHNR and FQNEAQ (reference sequence). The CDR3 covers 12 residues. V lost 11 bases and J lost 4, with 14 bases in between. The CDR3 spells CAGHGGTYGYTF. The CDR3 nucleotides are TGTGCCGGCCATGGTGGGACCTATGGCTACACCTTC.

This chain links TRBV12-3 or TRBV12-4 with TRBJ2-5; D perhaps matches TRBD1 (5 bases). The V end lost 3 bases, the J end lost 5 bases, and 16 bases lay between the germline ends. The CDR3 spans 15 residues. In DNA form, the CDR3 reads TGTGCCAGCAGTTTTCAGGGCGCAGATGTTGAGACCCAGTACTTC. Its translation is CASSFQGADVETQYF.

A few counts support this clonotype. The J gene is TRBJ1-1, the V gene TRBV10-3; unclear D gene. CDR3 size: 11 residues. Per germline, CDR1 ENHRY and CDR2 SYGVKD. V shed 5 bases and J shed 7 bases, with 8 bases lying between them. This CDR3 is CAISSRGEAFF. DNA for the CDR3: TGTGCCATCAGTTCGCGAGGTGAAGCTTTCTTT.

A few counts support this clonotype. CDR3 residues: CASSILYGGYTF. The CDR3 nucleotides read TGTGCCAGCAGTATATTATATGGCGGCTACACCTTC. V is TRBV12-3 or TRBV12-4 and J is TRBJ1-2; D not resolved. This CDR3 comprises 12 residues. The V end was cut by 5 bases, the J end by 8 bases, with 12 bases between.